This T cell receptor beta chain stems from a study of Ad26.COV2.S vaccination and SARS-CoV-2 variants. Sample treatment: around 19 received Ad26.COV2.S at low or high dose, single or two shots; a few received placebo; per-sample allocation not given. On day 63 after the first injection, vaccine and placebo recipients gave samples. Sequencing used immunoSEQ multiplex PCR; TCRdb keeps in-frame clones, though not all of them. The sample holds around 340,000 clones, less than 90% seen once. The CDR3 totals 14 residues. CDR1 and CDR2 (germline): MNHEY, SVGAGI. With 4 bases clipped from V and 2 bases from J, the junction kept 5 bases outside the gene matches.

The sequence was collected from a person between 18 and 60 years old who received the Ad26.COV2.S COVID-19 vaccine or a placebo. The chain couples TRBV6-5 to TRBJ2-7; TRBD1 matches at 7 bases. Sequencing used peripheral blood, obtained in a trial of Ad26.COV2.S vaccine versus placebo. CDR3 coding DNA: TGTGCCAGCAGTTCTTGGGACAGCCCCTACGAGCAGTACTTC. Its protein product is CASSSWDSPYEQYF.